This T cell receptor (beta chain) was found in a study of radiotherapy plus CTLA-4 blockade in lung cancer. Overall study: Objective responses emerged in under 20% of patients, and roughly 32% attained disease control.

Study results and caveats: The best predictor of response was reported to be early blood T cell clone dynamics, with interferon-beta.

Treatment of patients with chemo-refractory metastatic non-small-cell lung cancer consisted of focal radiation plus CTLA-4 blockade with ipilimumab. Note on this clone: Its antigen is unidentified.

The CDR3 totals 17 residues. J was trimmed by 2 bases and V by 1 base; bases with no gene match: 6. The germline V gene has CDR1 SGHAT and CDR2 FQNNGV. Sequenced by immunoSEQ multiplex PCR; TCRdb stores in-frame clones only, minus some. There are approximately 90,000 clones in the sample; roughly four fifths occur only once, and more than 0.75% lies in the top ten. Specimen: peripheral blood, collected from a patient treated with radiotherapy plus ipilimumab. The J gene is TRBJ1-4, the V gene TRBV11-2; 8 bases align to TRBD1. This TCR derives from a human donor with non-small cell lung cancer who had stable disease on radiotherapy plus ipilimumab. In nucleotides, the CDR3 is TGTGCCAGCAGCTTAGTCGCAGGGGGCGTGACTAATGAAAAACTGTTTTTT. Its translation: CASSLVAGGVTNEKLFF. The variable domain in full, completed from reference TRBV11-2 and TRBJ1-4, reads EAGVAQSPRYKIIEKRQSVAFWCNPISGHATLYWYQQILGQGPKLLIQFQNNGVVDDSQLPKDRFSAERLKGVDSTLKIQPAKLEDSAVYLCASSLVAGGVTNEKLFFGSGTQLSVL.